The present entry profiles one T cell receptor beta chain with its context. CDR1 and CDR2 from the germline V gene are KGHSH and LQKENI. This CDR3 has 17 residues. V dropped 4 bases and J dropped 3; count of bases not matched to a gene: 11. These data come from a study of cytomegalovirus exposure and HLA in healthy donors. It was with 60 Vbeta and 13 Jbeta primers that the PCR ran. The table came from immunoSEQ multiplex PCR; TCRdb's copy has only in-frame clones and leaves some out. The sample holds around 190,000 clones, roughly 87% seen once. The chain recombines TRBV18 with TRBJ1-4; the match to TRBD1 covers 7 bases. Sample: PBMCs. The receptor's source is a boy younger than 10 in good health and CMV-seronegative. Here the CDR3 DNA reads TGTGCCAGCTCACAAACAAGGGACAGTACGTCTAATGAAAAACTGTTTTTT. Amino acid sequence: CASSQTRDSTSNEKLFF.